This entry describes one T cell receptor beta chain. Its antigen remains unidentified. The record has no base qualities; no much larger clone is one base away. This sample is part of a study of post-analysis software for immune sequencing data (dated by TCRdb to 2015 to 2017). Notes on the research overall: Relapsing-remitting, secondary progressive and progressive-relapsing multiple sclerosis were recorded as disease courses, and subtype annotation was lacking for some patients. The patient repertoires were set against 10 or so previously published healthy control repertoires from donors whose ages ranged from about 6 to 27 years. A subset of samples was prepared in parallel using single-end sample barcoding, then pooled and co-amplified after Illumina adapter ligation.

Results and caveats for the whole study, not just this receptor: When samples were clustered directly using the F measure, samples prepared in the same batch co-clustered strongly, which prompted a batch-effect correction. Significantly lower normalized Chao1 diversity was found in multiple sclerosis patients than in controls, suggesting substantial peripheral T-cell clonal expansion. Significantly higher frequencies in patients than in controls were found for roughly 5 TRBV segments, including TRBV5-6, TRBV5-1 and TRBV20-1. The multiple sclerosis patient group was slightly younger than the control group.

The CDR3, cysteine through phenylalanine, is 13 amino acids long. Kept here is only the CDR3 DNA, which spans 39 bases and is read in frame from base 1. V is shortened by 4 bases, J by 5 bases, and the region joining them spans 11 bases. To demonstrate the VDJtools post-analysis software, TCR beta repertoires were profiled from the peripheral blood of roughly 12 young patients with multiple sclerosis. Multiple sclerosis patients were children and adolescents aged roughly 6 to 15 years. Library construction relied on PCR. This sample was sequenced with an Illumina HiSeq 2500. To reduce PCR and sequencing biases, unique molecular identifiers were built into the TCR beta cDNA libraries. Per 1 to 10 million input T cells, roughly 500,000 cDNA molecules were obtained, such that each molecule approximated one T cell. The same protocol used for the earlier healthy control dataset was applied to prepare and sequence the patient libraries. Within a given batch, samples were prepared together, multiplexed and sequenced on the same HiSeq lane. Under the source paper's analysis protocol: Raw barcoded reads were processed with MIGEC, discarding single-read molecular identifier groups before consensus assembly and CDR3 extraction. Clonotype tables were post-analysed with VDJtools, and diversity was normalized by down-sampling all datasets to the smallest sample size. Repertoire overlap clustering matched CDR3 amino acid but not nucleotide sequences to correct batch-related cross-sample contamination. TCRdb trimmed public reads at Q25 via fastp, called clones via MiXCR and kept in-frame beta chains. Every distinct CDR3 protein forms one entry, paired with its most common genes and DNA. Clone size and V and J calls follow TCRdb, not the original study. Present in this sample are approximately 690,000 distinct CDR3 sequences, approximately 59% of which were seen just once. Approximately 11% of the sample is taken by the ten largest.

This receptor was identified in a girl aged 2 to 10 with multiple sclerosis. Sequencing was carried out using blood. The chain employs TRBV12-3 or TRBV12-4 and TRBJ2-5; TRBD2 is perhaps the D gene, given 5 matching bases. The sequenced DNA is TGTGCCAGCAGTTCCGGGGTTTGGGAGACCCAGTACTTC. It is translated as CASSSGVWETQYF.